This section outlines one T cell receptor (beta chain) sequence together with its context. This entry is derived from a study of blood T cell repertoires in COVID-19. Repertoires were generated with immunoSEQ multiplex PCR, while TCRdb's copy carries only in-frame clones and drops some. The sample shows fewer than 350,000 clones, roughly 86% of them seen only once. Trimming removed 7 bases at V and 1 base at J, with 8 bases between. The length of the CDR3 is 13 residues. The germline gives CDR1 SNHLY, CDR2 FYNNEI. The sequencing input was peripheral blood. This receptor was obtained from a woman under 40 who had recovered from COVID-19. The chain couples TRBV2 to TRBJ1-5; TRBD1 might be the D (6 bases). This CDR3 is CASNRVSNQPQHF. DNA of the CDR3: TGTGCCAGCAACAGGGTAAGCAATCAGCCCCAGCATTTT.